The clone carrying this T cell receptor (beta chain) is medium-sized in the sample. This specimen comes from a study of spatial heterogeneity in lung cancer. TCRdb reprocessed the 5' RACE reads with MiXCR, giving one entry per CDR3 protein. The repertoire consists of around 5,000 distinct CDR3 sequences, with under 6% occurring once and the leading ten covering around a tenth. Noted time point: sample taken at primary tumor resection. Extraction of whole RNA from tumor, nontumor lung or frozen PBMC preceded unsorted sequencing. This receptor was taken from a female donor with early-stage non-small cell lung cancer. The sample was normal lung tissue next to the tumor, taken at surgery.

This CDR3 reads CASSYNLGYGYTF. CDR3 nucleotides: TGTGCCAGCAGTTACAACTTGGGCTATGGCTACACCTTC. This sequence joins TRBV6-5 and TRBJ1-2; D is ambiguous. CDR1 and CDR2 (germline): MNHEY, SVGAGI. V shed 2 bases and J shed 4 bases, with 8 bases lying between them. The CDR3 length is 13 residues.